Listed below are T cell receptor beta chains from one sample, sequenced in a study of T cells in narcolepsy. Clones were sequenced by immunoSEQ multiplex PCR, and TCRdb holds only the in-frame ones, with some missing. The sample has about 18,000 clones, approximately 90% seen once. Specimen: memory (CD45RA-) CD4+ T cells from blood. These receptors originate from a human donor in good health. Both conserved end residues are part of each CDR3. D genes are given only for firm matches. The size entry is marked missing in some rows and otherwise reads once, few, many or a size class.

J | size | D | V | DNA | CDR3
TRBJ2-1 | . | TRBD1 | TRBV11-3 | TGTGCCAGCAGCTCGTGGGACAGGTTCTACAATGAGCAGTTCTTC | CASSSWDRFYNEQFF
TRBJ2-5 | . | . | TRBV7-9 | TGTGCCAGCAGCGTCCTGAACCAAGAGACCCAGTACTTC | CASSVLNQETQYF
TRBJ1-1 | . | TRBD1 | TRBV19 | TGTGCCAGTAGTCTTCTTACAGGGGGGGACACTGAAGCTTTCTTT | CASSLLTGGDTEAFF
TRBJ2-7 | . | TRBD2 | TRBV6-5 | TGTGCCAGCATCGTAGCGGGGGGGCTCGAGCAGTACTTC | CASIVAGGLEQYF
TRBJ1-2 | . | TRBD1 | TRBV30 | TGTGCCTGGTCTGGATATCAGGGGGCCTATGGCTACACCTTC | CAWSGYQGAYGYTF
TRBJ2-2 | . | . | TRBV11-3 | TGTGCCAGCAGCGTAGTGGGGTCGGGGGAGCTGTTTTTT | CASSVVGSGELFF
TRBJ1-2 | . | . | TRBV10-3 | TGTGCCATCAGTGAGTCTTTAGGGGCCTGGTATGGCTACACCTTC | CAISESLGAWYGYTF
TRBJ2-5 | few | . | TRBV7-2 | TGTGCCAGCAGCTTTTTTAGCCGGGCTGGCGAGACCCAGTACTTC | CASSFFSRAGETQYF
TRBJ1-2 | . | . | TRBV6-1 | TGTGCCAGCGGGACACCCATAGTTGGCTACACCTTC | CASGTPIVGYTF
TRBJ2-1 | . | TRBD2 | TRBV11-3 | TGTGCCAGCAGCTTAACGGGAGGGCCCTACAATGAGCAGTTCTTC | CASSLTGGPYNEQFF
TRBJ1-2 | . | . | TRBV6-5 | TGTGCCAGCAGGGGGCTCTATGGCTACACCTTC | CASRGLYGYTF
TRBJ2-7 | . | TRBD1 | TRBV30 | TGTGCCTGGTGGACAGGGGGCCTTCAGTACTTC | CAWWTGGLQYF
TRBJ2-5 | . | . | TRBV14 | TGTGCCAGCAGCCGGCTAGCCCAAGAGACCCAGTACTTC | CASSRLAQETQYF
TRBJ1-4 | . | . | TRBV4-1 | TGCGCCAGCAGCCAGAGACAGGAGAATGAAAAACTGTTTTTT | CASSQRQENEKLFF
TRBJ1-1 | . | . | TRBV27 | TGTGCCAGCAGTTTAGGTCAGGGTAGTGGTGATACTGAAGCTTTCTTT | CASSLGQGSGDTEAFF
TRBJ1-6 | . | TRBD1 | TRBV2 | TGTGCCAGCAGTGACCGGACAGGGGACGGTTCACCCCTCCACTTT | CASSDRTGDGSPLHF
TRBJ2-7 | few | . | TRBV7-2 | TGTGCCAGCAGCTTAAGGCGGGCGCGCGGAAACGAGCAGTACTTC | CASSLRRARGNEQYF
TRBJ2-6 | . | . | TRBV5-2 | TGTGCCAGCAAGATTGACAGAGGTACACAAAGTCGGGCCAACGTCCTGACTTTC | CASKIDRGTQSRANVLTF
TRBJ2-1 | . | . | TRBV11-3 | TGTGCCAGCAGCTTAGATCGGGTGGGCAATGAGCAGTTCTTC | CASSLDRVGNEQFF
TRBJ2-3 | . | TRBD2 | TRBV18 | TGTGCCAGCTCCCCCAATAGCGGGGGACGCACAGATACGCAGTATTTT | CASSPNSGGRTDTQYF
TRBJ2-1 | . | . | TRBV11-2 | TGTGCCAGCAGCTTAACGTGGGGCGTACGTGGCGGAAAGCAGTTCTTC | CASSLTWGVRGGKQFF
TRBJ2-3 | . | TRBD2 | TRBV7-2 | TGTGCCAGCAGCTTACAGCGGGGGGGCACAGATACGCAGTATTTT | CASSLQRGGTDTQYF
TRBJ1-3 | . | . | TRBV15 | TGTGCCACCAGCAGAAACGACGGAAACACCATATATTTT | CATSRNDGNTIYF
TRBJ1-1 | . | TRBD1 | TRBV29-1 | TGCAGCGTTGGGGACAGGGGGCGTGATGAAGCTTTCTTT | CSVGDRGRDEAFF
TRBJ2-7 | . | TRBD2 | TRBV11-2 | TGTGCCAGCAGCAGGGGACTAGCGGGGTTCTACGAGCAGTACTTC | CASSRGLAGFYEQYF
TRBJ2-3 | . | TRBD2 | TRBV5-1 | TGCGCCAGCAGCTCTGGACTAGCGGAAGGGACCGATCGCACAGATACGCAGTATTTT | CASSSGLAEGTDRTDTQYF
TRBJ2-7 | . | . | TRBV7-2 | TGTGCCAGCAGCTTAGACCCGGGGGTCTACGAGCAGTACTTC | CASSLDPGVYEQYF
TRBJ1-1 | . | . | TRBV6-1 | TGTGCCAGCCGGGGAGGACGGGGGAACACTGAAGCTTTCTTT | CASRGGRGNTEAFF
TRBJ1-1 | . | . | TRBV5-1 | TGCGCCAGCAGCTTGGACATCGTGAGCACTGAAGCTTTCTTT | CASSLDIVSTEAFF
TRBJ1-4 | . | . | TRBV10-3 | TGTGCCATCAGTGAAGGAAGAGGTGAAAAACTGTTTTTT | CAISEGRGEKLFF
TRBJ2-4 | . | . | TRBV4-1 | TGCGCCAGCAGCCAATTGAGGTTAGCCGGGATTCAGTACTTC | CASSQLRLAGIQYF
TRBJ2-3 | . | . | TRBV7-9 | TGTGCCAGCAGCCCCGGCGCAGGCGTGCGCACAGATACGCAGTATTTT | CASSPGAGVRTDTQYF
TRBJ2-1 | . | . | TRBV19 | TGTGCCAGTAGCGAAGTGACTCTAACTTACAATGAGCAGTTCTTC | CASSEVTLTYNEQFF
TRBJ2-4 | . | TRBD2 | TRBV7-2 | TGTGCCAGCAGCATCCATCAAGCCCTAGCGGGGAAAAACATTCAGTACTTC | CASSIHQALAGKNIQYF
TRBJ1-1 | . | . | TRBV5-6 | TGTGCCAGCAGCGTTACGCACAGGGCTGAAGCTTTCTTT | CASSVTHRAEAFF
TRBJ1-5 | . | . | TRBV5-5 | TGTGCCAGCAGCCCCGGACTGGACCAGCCCCAGCATTTT | CASSPGLDQPQHF
TRBJ2-3 | . | . | TRBV7-2 | TGTGCCAGCAGCTGGACCGGTGGGGCCACAGATACGCAGTATTTT | CASSWTGGATDTQYF
TRBJ1-6 | . | . | TRBV11-2 | TGTGCCAGCAGACTCGCCGGGATCTATAATTCACCCCTCCACTTT | CASRLAGIYNSPLHF
TRBJ1-3 | . | . | TRBV5-6 | TGTGCCAGCAGCTTGGGGGACACCCGACTCTCTGGAAACACCATATATTTT | CASSLGDTRLSGNTIYF
TRBJ2-7 | . | TRBD1 | TRBV6-5 | TGTGCCAGCAGTTACTCTGACAGGGAGTTCTACGAGCAGTACTTC | CASSYSDREFYEQYF
TRBJ1-4 | . | . | TRBV19 | TGTGCCAGTAGGGCATCAACTAATGAAAAACTGTTTTTT | CASRASTNEKLFF
TRBJ2-1 | . | . | TRBV9 | TGTGCCAGCAGCGTAAGAGACGGGGGGCGGAATGAGCAGTTCTTC | CASSVRDGGRNEQFF
TRBJ2-3 | . | . | TRBV2 | TGTGCCAGCAGTGTCACGGACAGCACAGATACGCAGTATTTT | CASSVTDSTDTQYF
TRBJ2-5 | . | . | TRBV7-2 | TGTGCCAGCAGCTTAGCGGGGGGCGGGAAGACCCAGTACTTC | CASSLAGGGKTQYF
TRBJ2-7 | once | . | TRBV27 | TGTGCCAGCAGTATGCTCGGCGAGCAGTACTTC | CASSMLGEQYF
TRBJ2-2 | . | . | TRBV2 | TGTGCCAGCAGTCGGGGGAAAGTGAACACCGGGGAGCTGTTTTTT | CASSRGKVNTGELFF
TRBJ2-7 | . | TRBD1 | TRBV11-2 | TGTGCCAGCAGCACCCCCTGGGACAGAAAGTACGAGCAGTACTTC | CASSTPWDRKYEQYF
TRBJ1-1 | few | . | TRBV6-1 | TGTGCCAGCAGCATGACATCAAACACTGAAGCTTTCTTT | CASSMTSNTEAFF
TRBJ2-1 | once | TRBD1 | TRBV10-3 | TGTGCCATCAAACCCTCAGGGGGTTACAATGAGCAGTTCTTC | CAIKPSGGYNEQFF
TRBJ1-2 | . | . | TRBV5-1 | TGCGCCAGCAGCTTGGTCAAGAGGGGGGATTCTAACTATGGCTACACCTTC | CASSLVKRGDSNYGYTF
TRBJ2-6 | . | . | TRBV5-6 | TGTGCCAGTAACCTATTAGAGGGGCGGCCGGCTGGGGCCAACGTCCTGACTTTC | CASNLLEGRPAGANVLTF
TRBJ2-1 | . | . | TRBV5-1 | TGCGCCAGCACTCTACAACCGGGTTATGAGCAGTTCTTC | CASTLQPGYEQFF
TRBJ1-3 | few | . | TRBV2 | TGTGCCAGCAGGACCACAGGGCCGGTGAACACCATATATTTT | CASRTTGPVNTIYF
TRBJ2-7 | . | . | TRBV7-2 | TGTGCCAGCAGCTTACAGTTCGCAGCCACCTTCTCCTACGAGCAGTACTTC | CASSLQFAATFSYEQYF
TRBJ1-2 | . | . | TRBV5-4 | TGTGCCAGCAGCTTACCGGGACAAAACTATGGCTACACCTTC | CASSLPGQNYGYTF
TRBJ2-7 | . | . | TRBV7-2 | TGTGCCAGCAGCCCGATAGCCCGAGACGAGCAGTACTTC | CASSPIARDEQYF
TRBJ2-3 | . | . | TRBV7-2 | TGTGCCAGCAGCTTATGGACCTCAAGGGGCTCAGATACGCAGTATTTT | CASSLWTSRGSDTQYF
TRBJ1-3 | . | . | TRBV6-6 | TGTGCCAGCAGTTACGGGGGTGGGAGCTCTGGAAACACCATATATTTT | CASSYGGGSSGNTIYF
TRBJ2-7 | once | . | TRBV5-4 | TGTGCCAGCAGCTTGGGGAGATCCCCGACGGACGAGCAGTACTTC | CASSLGRSPTDEQYF
TRBJ2-7 | . | . | TRBV7-2 | TGTGCCAGCAGCTTCTACAGCCAGGGCTCCTACGAGCAGTACTTC | CASSFYSQGSYEQYF